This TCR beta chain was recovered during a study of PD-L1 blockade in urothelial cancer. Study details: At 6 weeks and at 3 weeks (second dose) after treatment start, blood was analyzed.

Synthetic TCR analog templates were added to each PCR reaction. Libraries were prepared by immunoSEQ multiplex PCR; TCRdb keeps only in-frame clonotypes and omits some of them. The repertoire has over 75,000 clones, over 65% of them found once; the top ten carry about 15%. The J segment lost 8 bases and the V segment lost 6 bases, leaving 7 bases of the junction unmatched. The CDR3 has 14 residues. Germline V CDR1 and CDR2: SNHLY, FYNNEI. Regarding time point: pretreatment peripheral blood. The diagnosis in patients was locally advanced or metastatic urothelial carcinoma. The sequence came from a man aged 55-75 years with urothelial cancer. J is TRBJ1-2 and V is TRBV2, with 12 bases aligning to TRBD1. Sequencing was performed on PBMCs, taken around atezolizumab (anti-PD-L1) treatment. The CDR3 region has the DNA TGTGCCAGCAGGGGGACAGGGGGCTACGGAGGCTACACCTTC. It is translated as CASRGTGGYGGYTF.